The 5 T cell receptor beta chains listed next were all sequenced from one sample in a study of blood T cell repertoires in COVID-19. The method was immunoSEQ multiplex PCR; TCRdb's version includes in-frame clones alone and lacks a portion of them. Found here are about 110,000 clones, roughly 91% of them singletons; the top ten hold approximately 3.5%. Input material: peripheral blood. Receptors originate from a woman in her 50s with acute or convalescent COVID-19.

The rearrangement joins TRBV28 to TRBJ2-7; 14 nucleotides agree with TRBD2. After removal of 6 bases from V and 3 bases from J, the junction contained 7 bases not matched to a gene. The CDR3 consists of 16 residues. Germline V gene data show CDR1 as MDHEN and CDR2 as SYDVKM. CDR3 loop: CASSPSGLAGVYEQYF. As DNA, the CDR3 is TGTGCCAGCAGCCCATCGGGACTAGCGGGAGTCTACGAGCAGTACTTC.

This clone was seen a single time. The chain has TRBV2 and TRBJ1-6; TRBD1 might be the D (6 bases). CDR1 and CDR2 from the germline V gene are SNHLY and FYNNEI. The V and J ends lost 5 bases and 6 bases respectively, with 11 bases between them. This CDR3 has 14 residues. CDR3 region: CASSNRDTNSPLHF. In DNA form, the CDR3 reads TGTGCCAGCAGTAACCGGGACACTAATTCACCCCTCCACTTT.

The genes are TRBV29-1 and TRBJ2-2, with 7 bases matching TRBD2. Per the germline V gene, CDR1 is SQVTM and CDR2 is ANQGSEA. The CDR3 has 16 residues. The ends lost 6 bases at V and 1 base at J; junction bases unmatched: 11. CDR3 protein: CSVWGGSSGNTGELFF. The CDR3 bases are TGCAGCGTCTGGGGGGGGTCCAGCGGGAACACCGGGGAGCTGTTTTTT.

The chain couples TRBV19 to TRBJ1-2, with D tentatively TRBD1 (5 bases). V was trimmed by 3 bases and J by 4 bases, leaving 21 bases between them. This CDR3 has 17 residues. Germline CDR1 and CDR2: LNHDA and SQIVND (reference sequence). The CDR3 DNA reads TGTGCCAGTAGTATGGCGGCGGGGGGGATGCGGAGCTATGGCTACACCTTC. Translating it yields CASSMAAGGMRSYGYTF.

The V call is TRBV2, the J call TRBJ2-1; 7 positions match TRBD2. Germline values: CDR1 SNHLY, CDR2 FYNNEI. J lost 7 bases, V lost 5 bases, and 8 bases had no gene match. The CDR3 length is 14 residues. CDR3 sequence: CASSRGGGGNEQFF. CDR3 nucleotide sequence: TGTGCCAGCAGTCGCGGGGGAGGAGGGAATGAGCAGTTCTTC.